Each of the 10 T cell receptor beta chains below was sequenced from the same sample in a study of identical twins. TCRdb reprocessed the 5' RACE reads via MiXCR and lists one record per CDR3 protein. This sample yields some 760,000 distinct CDR3 sequences, of which around a sixth are seen a single time; around 13% belongs to the top ten. These records were also assigned to another study, of T cells expressing NK-cell markers.

Source material: PBMCs. Source of these receptors: a woman in her late teens or twenties in good health.

The chain has TRBV12-3 or TRBV12-4 and TRBJ1-1; D may be TRBD1 (6 bases). CDR3 length equals 15 residues. V was shortened by 3 bases and J by 5 bases, with 16 bases between the two germline ends. DNA for the CDR3: TGTGCCAGCAGTTTTGGAACGGGGGGGCGGACTGAAGCTTTCTTT. Protein: CASSFGTGGRTEAFF.

The chain couples TRBV10-3 to TRBJ2-7; the match to TRBD1 covers 7 bases. V lost 3 bases, J lost 2 bases, and 4 bases stayed unmatched. Germline V lookup: CDR1 ENHRY, CDR2 SYGVKD. The CDR3 totals 14 residues. The CDR3 protein is CAISEKTGTYEQYF. CDR3 bases: TGTGCCATCAGTGAAAAGACAGGGACCTACGAGCAGTACTTC.

In this sample, this clonotype turned up a few times. The chain joins TRBV20-1 to TRBJ2-7; D call uncertain. CDR3 length equals 13 residues. Germline V gene lookup returns CDR1 DFQATT and CDR2 SNEGSKA (reference sequence). The V gene lost 5 bases and the J gene lost 3 bases, with 14 bases spanning the gap. The chain's CDR3 is CSAPLGNFYEQYF. The CDR3 nucleotides read TGCAGTGCTCCTCTGGGGAACTTCTACGAGCAGTACTTC.

J is TRBJ2-7 and V is TRBV29-1; D gene ambiguous. CDR3 length equals 14 residues. V was trimmed by 0 bases and J by 4 bases, leaving 13 bases between them. Germline V gene sequence: CDR1 SQVTM, CDR2 ANQGSEA. The CDR3 sequence: CSVEELGQTYEQYF. The CDR3 nucleotides are TGCAGCGTTGAAGAATTAGGGCAGACTTACGAGCAGTACTTC.

This clonotype was counted a few times. CDR3 coding DNA: TGTGCCAGCAGCTCGAAGGCTCTGAACACTGAAGCTTTCTTT. It specifies CASSSKALNTEAFF. V is TRBV7-9 and J is TRBJ1-1; D gene ambiguous. The CDR3 is made up of 14 amino acids. Per germline, CDR1 SEHNR and CDR2 FQNEAQ (reference sequence). V dropped 4 bases and J dropped 0 bases, with 9 bases sitting between them. The complete variable domain, with remaining parts taken from reference TRBV7-9 and TRBJ1-1, reads DTGVSQNPRHKITKRGQNVTFRCDPISEHNRLYWYRQTLGQGPEFLTYFQNEAQLEKSRLLSDRFSAERPKGSFSTLEIQRTEQGDSAMYLCASSSKALNTEAFFGQGTRLTVV.

The chain links TRBV20-1 to TRBJ2-1; TRBD1 is a possible D gene (6 bases). Germline V gene lookup returns CDR1 DFQATT and CDR2 SNEGSKA (reference sequence). CDR3 length equals 12 residues. Trimming removed 7 bases at V and 5 bases at J, with 12 bases between. CDR3 sequence reads: CSGWTVDNEQFF. The CDR3 DNA is TGCAGTGGTTGGACAGTTGACAATGAGCAGTTCTTC.

This clonotype was counted between two and nine times. The chain is built from TRBV5-1 and TRBJ2-3; 9 positions agree with TRBD2. The CDR3 spans 20 residues. Germline V gene sequence: CDR1 SGHRS, CDR2 YFSETQ. The trim removed 0 bases at V and 5 bases at J, leaving 19 bases unmatched. Here the CDR3 reads CASSLAPLLLAGAGVDTQYF. The CDR3 DNA reads as TGCGCCAGCAGCTTGGCCCCCCTACTGTTAGCGGGGGCCGGGGTAGATACGCAGTATTTT. The full variable domain, in which reference TRBV5-1 and TRBJ2-3 provide the parts outside the CDR3, is KAGVTQTPRYLIKTRGQQVTLSCSPISGHRSVSWYQQTPGQGLQFLFEYFSETQRNKGNFPGRFSGRQFSNSRSEMNVSTLELGDSALYLCASSLAPLLLAGAGVDTQYFGPGTRLTVL.

This chain uses TRBV29-1 with TRBJ1-1, with 9 bases that match TRBD1. Per the germline V gene, CDR1 is SQVTM and CDR2 is ANQGSEA. The CDR3 extends over 13 amino acids. After removal of 3 bases from V and 3 bases from J, the junction contained 2 bases not matched to a gene. CDR3 region: CSVERDRDTEAFF. CDR3 sequence (DNA): TGCAGCGTTGAGCGGGACAGGGACACTGAAGCTTTCTTT.

CDR3 DNA sequence: TGCAGTGCTCCCCGGTCCCTCGGGGGGCCCCAGCATTTT. Amino acids: CSAPRSLGGPQHF. V gene TRBV20-1 combines with J gene TRBJ1-5, with a possible D match to TRBD1 (5 bases). The CDR3 consists of 13 residues. Germline values: CDR1 DFQATT, CDR2 SNEGSKA (reference sequence). The V gene lost 5 bases and the J gene lost 9 bases, with 17 bases spanning the gap.

The V call is TRBV18, the J call TRBJ2-7; D assignment may be TRBD1 or TRBD2 (6 bases each). Germline lookup yields CDR1 KGHSH and CDR2 LQKENI. Trimming took off 2 bases at V and 6 bases at J, with 11 bases between the two ends. This CDR3 region has 13 residues. This chain's CDR3 is CASSPSGGPEQYF. The CDR3 nucleotides read TGTGCCAGCTCACCAAGTGGGGGGCCCGAGCAGTACTTC.